The 27 T cell receptor beta chains reported below all come from one sample, sequenced in a study of human T cells and chemical hapten exposure. Time point meaning: pre-sensitization, week 0. The treatment here: therapeutic diphenylcyclopropenone sensitization with weekly scalp DPC. MiXCR was run by TCRdb on the RACE reads, yielding one entry per CDR3 protein. The sample yields roughly 380,000 distinct CDR3 sequences, roughly 5% seen once. Here the sequenced sample was whole blood, taken in connection with sensitization to the hapten diphenylcyclopropenone (DPC). The origin of the receptors is a woman aged 45-59 years with alopecia areata. Some clones in this sample may be carry-over from other donors' samples.

The chain has TRBV27 and TRBJ2-3; 7 positions match TRBD1. This CDR3 is 15 amino acids long. The germline V gene has CDR1 MNHEY and CDR2 SMNVEV (reference sequence). V was pared by 6 bases and J by 0 bases, with 6 bases of the junction left unmatched. CDR3 amino acids: CASRKGQRSTDTQYF. As DNA, the CDR3 is TGTGCCAGCAGGAAGGGACAGAGAAGCACAGATACGCAGTATTTT.

The sample holds many counts of this clonotype. The chain couples TRBV12-3 or TRBV12-4 to TRBJ2-1; D ambiguous. The CDR3 length is 15 residues. V was pared by 5 bases and J by 0 bases, with 11 bases between. The chain's CDR3 is CASSPTSSSYNEQFF. CDR3 nucleotide sequence: TGTGCCAGCAGTCCCACGAGTAGCTCCTACAATGAGCAGTTCTTC.

This clonotype was recorded at least ten times. The chain recombines TRBV4-3 with TRBJ2-2; D is unresolved. The germline V gene encodes CDR1 LGHNA and CDR2 YSLEER. Trimming removed 0 bases from V and 6 bases from J, with 8 bases in between. The CDR3 extends over 14 amino acids. The chain's CDR3 is CASSQDVLPGELFF. The CDR3 bases are TGCGCCAGCAGCCAAGATGTACTCCCCGGGGAGCTGTTTTTT.

This clonotype occurred many times. V and J are TRBV2 and TRBJ2-3; 9 positions agree with TRBD2. The length of the CDR3 is 14 residues. Germline V lookup: CDR1 SNHLY, CDR2 FYNNEI. V was clipped by 6 bases and J by 2 bases; unmatched bases: 3. The CDR3 sequence is CASRAGGATDTQYF. The DNA for the CDR3 is TGTGCCAGCAGAGCGGGGGGCGCCACAGATACGCAGTATTTT. The full variable domain, with the rest looked up from reference TRBV2 and TRBJ2-3, is EPEVTQTPSHQVTQMGQEVILRCVPISNHLYFYWYRQILGQKVEFLVSFYNNEISEKSEIFDDQFSVERPDGSNFTLKIRSTKLEDSAMYFCASRAGGATDTQYFGPGTRLTVL.

This chain uses TRBV9 with TRBJ2-7; TRBD1 or TRBD2 may be the D gene (6 bases each). This CDR3 is built from 16 residues. V gave up 3 bases and J gave up 2 bases, with 18 bases separating them. Germline assignment: CDR1 SGDLS and CDR2 YYNGEE. The CDR3 loop reads CASSGSGGGITYEQYF. Here the CDR3 DNA reads TGTGCCAGCAGCGGATCAGGAGGGGGAATAACCTACGAGCAGTACTTC. Full variable domain (remainder filled in from reference TRBV9 and TRBJ2-7): DSGVTQTPKHLITATGQRVTLRCSPRSGDLSVYWYQQSLDQGLQFLIQYYNGEERAKGNILERFSAQQFPDLHSELNLSSLELGDSALYFCASSGSGGGITYEQYFGPGTRLTVT.

This clonotype was counted ten times or more. This chain uses TRBV5-1 with TRBJ2-3; D is uncertain. The germline V and J ends were trimmed by 2 bases and 6 bases, with 16 bases remaining between them. The CDR3 covers 15 residues. Germline CDR1 and CDR2: SGHRS and YFSETQ. CDR3 sequence reads: CASSLAGRVWDTQYF. The CDR3 DNA sequence: TGCGCCAGCAGCTTAGCAGGTCGGGTCTGGGATACGCAGTATTTT.

This clonotype was counted between two and nine times. The chain couples TRBV6-2 or TRBV6-3 to TRBJ2-5; weak D call: TRBD2 (7 bases). The CDR3 loop spans 15 amino acids. The V and J ends lost 6 bases and 4 bases respectively, with 18 bases between them. The germline V gene encodes CDR1 MNHEY and CDR2 SVGEGT. CDR3 protein: CASSILGRGRETQYF. CDR3 coding DNA: TGTGCCAGCAGCATCCTCGGGCGGGGGCGAGAGACCCAGTACTTC.

There are a few counts of this clonotype. The CDR3: CASSPTGGRTEAFF. Written as DNA, the CDR3 is TGCGCCAGCAGCCCGACCGGGGGTCGCACTGAAGCTTTCTTT. V usage is TRBV4-1 and J usage is TRBJ1-1, with D tentatively TRBD1 (5 bases). The CDR3 sequence is 14 residues long. V was shortened by 4 bases and J by 4 bases, with 13 bases between the two germline ends. Germline V CDR1 and CDR2: MGHRA, YSYEKL.

This clonotype showed up many times. This sequence joins TRBV7-6 and TRBJ2-2; the match to TRBD1 covers 8 bases. The CDR3 length is 15 residues. The trim removed 1 base at V and 4 bases at J, leaving 2 bases unmatched. Germline V gives CDR1 SGHVS, CDR2 FNYEAQ. CDR3 DNA: TGTGCCAGCAGCTTAGGGCAGGGGGCCACCGGGGAGCTGTTTTTT. Translating it yields CASSLGQGATGELFF.

This clonotype was counted ten times or more. DNA for the CDR3: TGTGCCAGCAGCTTAGCGTCTGGGCCCTCAGAAAAACTGTTTTTT. Its protein is CASSLASGPSEKLFF. The genes are TRBV7-2 and TRBJ1-4; D gene uncertain. The CDR3 covers 15 residues. The ends were cut back, 0 bases at V and 8 bases at J, with 13 bases in the middle. CDR1 and CDR2 (germline): SGHTA, FQGNSA.

The V call is TRBV30, the J call TRBJ2-1; possibly TRBD2 for D (6 bases). CDR1 GTSNPN and CDR2 SVGIG come from the germline V gene (reference sequence). V gave up 4 bases and J gave up 6 bases, with 13 bases separating them. This CDR3 region has 13 residues. CDR3 protein: CAWTRETLNEQFF. For the CDR3, the DNA is TGTGCCTGGACCCGGGAGACACTCAATGAGCAGTTCTTC. Full variable domain (rest looked up from reference TRBV30 and TRBJ2-1): SQTIHQWPATLVQPVGSPLSLECTVEGTSNPNLYWYRQAAGRGLQLLFYSVGIGQISSEVPQNLSASRPQDRQFILSSKKLLLSDSGFYLCAWTRETLNEQFFGPGTRLTVL.

This clonotype was detected only a few times. V gene TRBV10-2 combines with J gene TRBJ1-4; 8 bases align to TRBD1. V gave up 5 bases and J gave up 7 bases; unmatched junction bases: 9. This CDR3 spans 15 amino acids. Germline V gives CDR1 WSHSY, CDR2 SAAADI. CDR3 region: CASSSDGQGGEKLFF. CDR3 bases: TGCGCCAGCAGTTCCGACGGACAGGGAGGTGAAAAACTGTTTTTT.

This clonotype was recorded many times. This chain connects TRBV27 to TRBJ2-1; 10 nucleotides align to TRBD2. Germline V gene lookup returns CDR1 MNHEY and CDR2 SMNVEV (reference sequence). The CDR3 runs to 15 residues. The V and J ends lost 3 bases and 7 bases, in that order; junction bases with no gene match: 6. CDR3 residues: CASSLEREGLNEQFF. The CDR3 bases are TGTGCCAGCAGTTTGGAGCGGGAGGGCCTAAATGAGCAGTTCTTC.

The chain combines TRBV20-1 with TRBJ1-1; 8 bases agree with TRBD1. Trimming removed 0 bases from V and 7 bases from J; junction bases left unmatched: 4. CDR3 size: 13 residues. Germline assignment: CDR1 DFQATT and CDR2 SNEGSKA (reference sequence). The CDR3 is CSARDRGQGEAFF. DNA of the CDR3: TGCAGTGCTAGAGACAGGGGGCAGGGTGAAGCTTTCTTT.

This clonotype was recorded a few times. CDR3 region: CAIREDRAAYEQYF. CDR3 coding DNA: TGTGCCATCAGGGAAGACAGGGCAGCCTACGAGCAGTACTTC. The chain uses TRBV10-3 and TRBJ2-7, with 7 bases fitting TRBD1. Germline CDR1 reads ENHRY; CDR2 reads SYGVKD. With V trimmed by 6 bases and J by 2 bases, 7 bases remained unmatched. This CDR3 has 14 residues.

The V gene is TRBV9, the J gene TRBJ1-2; D is uncertain. CDR3 length equals 17 residues. Germline CDR1 is SGDLS and CDR2 is YYNGEE. V gave up 0 bases and J gave up 1 base, with 16 bases separating them. The CDR3 DNA follows: TGTGCCAGCAGCGTAGGAAGGACCGCGACCAGTAACTATGGCTACACCTTC. Protein sequence: CASSVGRTATSNYGYTF. Full variable domain (missing parts from reference TRBV9 and TRBJ1-2): DSGVTQTPKHLITATGQRVTLRCSPRSGDLSVYWYQQSLDQGLQFLIQYYNGEERAKGNILERFSAQQFPDLHSELNLSSLELGDSALYFCASSVGRTATSNYGYTFGSGTRLTVV.

This clonotype was seen at least ten times. V usage is TRBV6-5 and J usage is TRBJ2-1; no clear D. The CDR3 length is 14 residues. The V gene's germline CDR1 is MNHEY and CDR2 SVGAGI. V was cut by 8 bases and J by 1 base, with 12 bases left in between. The CDR3 sequence is CASGRRESYNEQFF. The DNA for the CDR3 is TGTGCCAGCGGCCGGAGAGAGTCCTACAATGAGCAGTTCTTC.

This clonotype was seen a handful of times. This rearrangement joins TRBV6-5 to TRBJ1-4; the D is unclear. Germline V lookup: CDR1 MNHEY, CDR2 SVGAGI. This CDR3 is 15 amino acids long. V was trimmed by 6 bases and J by 3 bases, leaving 14 bases between them. The chain's CDR3 is CASSLGVVSNEKLFF. Written as DNA, the CDR3 is TGTGCCAGCAGCTTAGGAGTGGTATCTAATGAAAAACTGTTTTTT.

This clonotype was recorded many times. The rearrangement uses TRBV5-1 and TRBJ2-1; possible D gene TRBD1, 5 bases. The V end lost 0 bases, the J end lost 10 bases, and 11 bases lay between the germline ends. Germline CDR1 and CDR2: SGHRS and YFSETQ. The CDR3 extends over 13 amino acids. Here the CDR3 DNA reads TGCGCCAGCAGCTTGGCCGAGGCAGGGGAGCAGTTCTTC. This translates into CASSLAEAGEQFF.

This clonotype was counted many times. The J gene is TRBJ2-7, the V gene TRBV7-8, with a weak D call TRBD1 (6 bases). CDR1 is SGHVS, CDR2 FQNEAQ, per germline. V lost 1 base and J 4 bases, leaving 8 bases between the germline ends. The CDR3 consists of 13 residues. CDR3 amino acids: CASSLVTGYEQYF. In nucleotides, the CDR3 is TGTGCCAGCAGCTTAGTTACAGGGTACGAGCAGTACTTC.

Notes on this clonotype: Being one base from a much bigger clone, this may be a read error. The chain employs TRBV29-1 and TRBJ1-1; perhaps TRBD1 as D (5 bases). The CDR3 consists of 15 residues. Trimming left V 3 bases short and J 5 bases short, with 19 bases between. Germline lookup yields CDR1 SQVTM and CDR2 ANQGSEA. The CDR3 spells CSVDGLEIGGTEAFF. The CDR3, as DNA: TGCAGCGTTGACGGGCTCGAGATCGGGGGAACTGAAGCTTTCTTT.

This clonotype was detected ten times or more. The rearrangement uses TRBV15 and TRBJ1-5; TRBD1 agrees at 9 bases. Germline CDR1 is LNHNV and CDR2 is YYDKDF (reference sequence). V was clipped by 5 bases and J by 5 bases; unmatched bases: 4. CDR3 length: 14 residues. CDR3 sequence: CATSPDRGHQPQHF. The CDR3 coding sequence is TGTGCCACCAGCCCGGACAGGGGTCATCAGCCCCAGCATTTT.

This clonotype was recorded a few times. This rearrangement joins TRBV7-8 to TRBJ2-1; TRBD2 matches at 7 bases. V lost 6 bases and J lost 6; bases outside the gene matches: 11. The CDR3 runs to 15 residues. Per germline, CDR1 SGHVS and CDR2 FQNEAQ. The CDR3 is CASRPRLAGLNEQFF. DNA of the CDR3: TGTGCCAGCAGACCCAGACTAGCCGGGCTCAATGAGCAGTTCTTC.

This clonotype was seen ten or more times. The chain is built from TRBV7-2 and TRBJ2-7; maybe TRBD1 (6 bases). Germline loops: CDR1 SGHTA, CDR2 FQGNSA. Deletions cut 5 bases from V and 0 bases from J, with 11 bases between. The CDR3 is 14 amino acids. The CDR3 nucleotides are TGTGCCAGCAGCGCCCAGGGGAACTCCTACGAGCAGTACTTC. It specifies CASSAQGNSYEQYF.

This clonotype came up many times. V and J are TRBV30 and TRBJ1-5; D ambiguous. The CDR3 loop spans 13 amino acids. V was clipped by 1 base and J by 1 base, with 5 bases between them. Germline loops: CDR1 GTSNPN, CDR2 SVGIG (reference sequence). CDR3: CAWSANSNQPQHF. The CDR3 DNA reads as TGTGCCTGGAGTGCTAACAGCAATCAGCCCCAGCATTTT.

This chain uses TRBV11-2 with TRBJ2-1; possibly TRBD1 for D (6 bases). CDR3 length: 14 residues. The germline V and J ends were trimmed by 4 bases and 4 bases, with 11 bases remaining between them. The germline gives CDR1 SGHAT, CDR2 FQNNGV. CDR3: CASSSGTPYNEQFF. In DNA form, the CDR3 reads TGTGCCAGCAGCTCCGGGACACCGTACAATGAGCAGTTCTTC.

At least ten counts were recorded for this clonotype. The chain combines TRBV21-1 with TRBJ1-1; TRBD1 is the table's D call and was not checked against the DNA. TRBV21-1 is designated a pseudogene. This CDR3 contains 12 residues. CDR3 bases: TGTGCCAGCAGCAAAGGCAGGGGGATGGCTTTCTTT. It codes for CASSKGRGMAFF.